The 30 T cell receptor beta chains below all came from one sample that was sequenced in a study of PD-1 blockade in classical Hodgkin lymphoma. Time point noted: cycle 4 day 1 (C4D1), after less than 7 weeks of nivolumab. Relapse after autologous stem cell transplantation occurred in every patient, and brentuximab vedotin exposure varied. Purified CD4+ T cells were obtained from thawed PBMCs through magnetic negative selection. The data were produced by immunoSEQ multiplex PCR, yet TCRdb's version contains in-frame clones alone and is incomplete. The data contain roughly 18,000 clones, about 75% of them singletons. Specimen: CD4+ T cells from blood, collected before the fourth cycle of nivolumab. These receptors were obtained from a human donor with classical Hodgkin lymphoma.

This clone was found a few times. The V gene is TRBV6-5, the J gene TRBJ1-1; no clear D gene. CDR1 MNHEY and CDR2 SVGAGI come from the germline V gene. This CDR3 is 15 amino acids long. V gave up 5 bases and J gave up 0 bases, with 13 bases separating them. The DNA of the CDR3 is TGTGCCAGCAGTACCGGACGATTCATGAACACTGAAGCTTTCTTT. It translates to CASSTGRFMNTEAFF.

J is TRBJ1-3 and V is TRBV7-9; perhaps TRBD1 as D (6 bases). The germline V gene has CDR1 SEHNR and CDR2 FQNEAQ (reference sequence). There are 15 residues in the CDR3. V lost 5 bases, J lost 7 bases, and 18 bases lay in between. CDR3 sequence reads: CASSPSGGGGNTIYF. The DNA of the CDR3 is TGTGCCAGCAGCCCCTCGGGAGGGGGTGGTAACACCATATATTTT.

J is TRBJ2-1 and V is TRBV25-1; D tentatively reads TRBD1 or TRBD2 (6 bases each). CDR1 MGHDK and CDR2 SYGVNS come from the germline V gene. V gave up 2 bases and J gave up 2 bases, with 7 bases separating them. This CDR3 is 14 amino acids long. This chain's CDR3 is CASSEGGPYNEQFF. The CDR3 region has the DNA TGTGCCAGCAGTGAAGGGGGGCCCTACAATGAGCAGTTCTTC.

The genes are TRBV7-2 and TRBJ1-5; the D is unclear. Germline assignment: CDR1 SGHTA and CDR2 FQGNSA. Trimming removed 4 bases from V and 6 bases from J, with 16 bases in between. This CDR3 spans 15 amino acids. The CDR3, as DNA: TGTGCCAGCAGCTCGACTGGGGTTGCCGGTCAGCCCCAGCATTTT. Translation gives CASSSTGVAGQPQHF.

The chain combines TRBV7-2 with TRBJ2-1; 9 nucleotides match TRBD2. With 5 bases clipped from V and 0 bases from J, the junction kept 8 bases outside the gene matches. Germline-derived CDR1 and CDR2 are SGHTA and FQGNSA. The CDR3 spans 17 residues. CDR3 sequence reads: CASSNRGSGGSYNEQFF. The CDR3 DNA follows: TGTGCCAGCAGCAATAGGGGTAGCGGGGGCTCCTACAATGAGCAGTTCTTC.

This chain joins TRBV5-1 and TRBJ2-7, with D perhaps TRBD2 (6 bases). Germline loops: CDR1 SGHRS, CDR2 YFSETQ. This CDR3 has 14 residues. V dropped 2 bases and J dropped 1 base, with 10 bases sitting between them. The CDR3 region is CASSLSAGSYEQYV. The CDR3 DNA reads TGCGCCAGCAGCTTATCGGCGGGATCCTACGAGCAGTACGTC.

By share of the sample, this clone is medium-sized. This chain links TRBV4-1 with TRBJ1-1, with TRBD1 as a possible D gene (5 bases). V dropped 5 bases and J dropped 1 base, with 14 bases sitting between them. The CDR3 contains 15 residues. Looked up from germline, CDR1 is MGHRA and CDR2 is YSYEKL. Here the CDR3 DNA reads TGCGCCAGCAGCTGGGGGAGGACACCGAACACTGAAGCTTTCTTT. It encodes CASSWGRTPNTEAFF.

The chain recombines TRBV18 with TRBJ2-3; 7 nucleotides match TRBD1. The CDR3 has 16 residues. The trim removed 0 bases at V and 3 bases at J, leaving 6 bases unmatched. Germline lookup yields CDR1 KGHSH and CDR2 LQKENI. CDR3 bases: TGTGCCAGCTCACCACCATCGAAGACAGGGACAGATACGCAGTATTTT. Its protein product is CASSPPSKTGTDTQYF.

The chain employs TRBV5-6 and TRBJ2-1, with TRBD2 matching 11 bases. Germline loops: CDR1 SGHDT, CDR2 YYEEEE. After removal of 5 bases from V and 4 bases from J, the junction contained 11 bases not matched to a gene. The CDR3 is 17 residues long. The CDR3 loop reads CASSSFTGLAVYNEQFF. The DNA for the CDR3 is TGTGCCAGCAGTAGCTTCACGGGACTAGCGGTATACAATGAGCAGTTCTTC.

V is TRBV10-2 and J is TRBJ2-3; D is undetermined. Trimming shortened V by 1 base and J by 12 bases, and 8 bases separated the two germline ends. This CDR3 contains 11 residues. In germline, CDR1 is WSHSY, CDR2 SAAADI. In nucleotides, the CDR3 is TGCGCCAGCAGTGAGTTATGGCTTCAGTATTTT. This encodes CASSELWLQYF.

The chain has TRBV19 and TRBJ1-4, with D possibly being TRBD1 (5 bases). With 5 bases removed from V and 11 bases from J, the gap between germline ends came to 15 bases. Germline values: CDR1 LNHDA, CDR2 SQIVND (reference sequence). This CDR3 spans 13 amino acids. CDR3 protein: CASSSGTIRKLFF. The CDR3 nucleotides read TGTGCCAGTAGTTCCGGGACTATAAGGAAACTGTTTTTT.

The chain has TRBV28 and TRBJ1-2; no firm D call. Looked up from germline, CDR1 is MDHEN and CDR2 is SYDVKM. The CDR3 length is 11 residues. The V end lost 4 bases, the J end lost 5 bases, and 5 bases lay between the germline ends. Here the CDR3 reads CASSSTYGYTF. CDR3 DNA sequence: TGTGCCAGCAGTTCTACATATGGCTACACCTTC.

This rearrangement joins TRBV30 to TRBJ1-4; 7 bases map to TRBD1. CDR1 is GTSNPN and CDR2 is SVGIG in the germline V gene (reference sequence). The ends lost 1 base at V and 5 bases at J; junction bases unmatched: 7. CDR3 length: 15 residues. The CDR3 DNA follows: TGTGCCTGGAGTGCCAGACAGGGTCCCAATGAAAAACTGTTTTTT. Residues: CAWSARQGPNEKLFF.

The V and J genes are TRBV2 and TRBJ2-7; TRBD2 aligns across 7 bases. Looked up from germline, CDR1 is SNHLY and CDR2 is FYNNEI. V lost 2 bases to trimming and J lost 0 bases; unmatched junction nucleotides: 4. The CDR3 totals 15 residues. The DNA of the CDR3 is TGTGCCAGCAGTGAACAAACTAGCGCCTCCTACGAGCAGTACTTC. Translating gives CASSEQTSASYEQYF.

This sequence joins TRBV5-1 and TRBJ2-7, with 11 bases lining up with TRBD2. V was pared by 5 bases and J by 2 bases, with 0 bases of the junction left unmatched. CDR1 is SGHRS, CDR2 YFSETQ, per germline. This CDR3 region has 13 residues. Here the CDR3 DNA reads TGCGCCAGCAGACTAGCGGGAGCCTACGAGCAGTACTTC. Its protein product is CASRLAGAYEQYF.

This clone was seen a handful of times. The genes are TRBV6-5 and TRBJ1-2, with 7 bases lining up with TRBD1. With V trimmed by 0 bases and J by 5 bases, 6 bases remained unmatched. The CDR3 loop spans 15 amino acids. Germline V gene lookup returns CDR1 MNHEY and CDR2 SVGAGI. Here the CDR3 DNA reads TGTGCCAGCAGTTACTCGTACGGGACAGAATATGGCTACACCTTC. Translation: CASSYSYGTEYGYTF.

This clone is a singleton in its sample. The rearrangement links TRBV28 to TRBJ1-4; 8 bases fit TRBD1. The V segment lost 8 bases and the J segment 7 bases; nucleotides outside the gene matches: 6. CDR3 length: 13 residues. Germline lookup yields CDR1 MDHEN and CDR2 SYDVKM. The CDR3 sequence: CASEGQGIEKLFF. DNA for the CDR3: TGTGCCAGCGAAGGACAGGGCATTGAAAAACTGTTTTTT.

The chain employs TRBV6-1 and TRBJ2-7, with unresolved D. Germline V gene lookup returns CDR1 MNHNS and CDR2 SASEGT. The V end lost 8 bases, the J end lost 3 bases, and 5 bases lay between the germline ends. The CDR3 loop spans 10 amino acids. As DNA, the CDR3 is TGTGCCAGCGGGGTCTACGAGCAGTACTTC. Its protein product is CASGVYEQYF.

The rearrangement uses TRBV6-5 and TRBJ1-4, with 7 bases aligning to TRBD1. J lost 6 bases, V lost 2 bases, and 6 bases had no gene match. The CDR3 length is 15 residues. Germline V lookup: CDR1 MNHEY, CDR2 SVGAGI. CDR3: CASSYLGQGDEKLFF. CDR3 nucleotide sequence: TGTGCCAGCAGTTACCTAGGCCAGGGGGATGAAAAACTGTTTTTT.

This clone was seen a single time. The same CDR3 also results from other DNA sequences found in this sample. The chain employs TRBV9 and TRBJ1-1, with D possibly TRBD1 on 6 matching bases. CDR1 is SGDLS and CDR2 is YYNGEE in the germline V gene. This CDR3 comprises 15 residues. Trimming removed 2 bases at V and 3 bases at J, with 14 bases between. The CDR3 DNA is TGTGCCAGCAGCGTTGAGGACAGAGGGGACACTGAAGCTTTCTTT. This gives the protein CASSVEDRGDTEAFF.

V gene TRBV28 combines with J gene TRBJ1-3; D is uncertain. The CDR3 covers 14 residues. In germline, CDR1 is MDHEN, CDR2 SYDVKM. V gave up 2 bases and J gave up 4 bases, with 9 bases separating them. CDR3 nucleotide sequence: TGTGCCAGCAGTTTAAGGGTGAAAGGAAACACCATATATTTT. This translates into CASSLRVKGNTIYF.

CDR3 residues: CASSFGGMSTGELFF. CDR3 nucleotide sequence: TGCGCCAGCAGCTTTGGGGGGATGAGTACCGGGGAGCTGTTTTTT. The rearrangement uses TRBV5-1 and TRBJ2-2; TRBD2 is a possible D gene (6 bases). Trimming shortened V by 2 bases and J by 5 bases, and 13 bases separated the two germline ends. The CDR3 has 15 residues. CDR1 and CDR2 from the germline V gene are SGHRS and YFSETQ.

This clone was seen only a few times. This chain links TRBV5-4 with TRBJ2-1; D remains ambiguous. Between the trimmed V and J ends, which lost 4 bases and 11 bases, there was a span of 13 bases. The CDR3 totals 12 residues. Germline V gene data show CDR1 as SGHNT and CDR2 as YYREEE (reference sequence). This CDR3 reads CASSPDRMKQFF. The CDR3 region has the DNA TGTGCCAGCAGCCCCGATCGCATGAAGCAGTTCTTC.

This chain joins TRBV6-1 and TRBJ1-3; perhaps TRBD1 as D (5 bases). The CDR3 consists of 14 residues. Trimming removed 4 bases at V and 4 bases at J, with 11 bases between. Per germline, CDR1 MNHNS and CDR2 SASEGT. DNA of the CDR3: TGTGCCAGCAGTGTAGGGGTTACGGGAAACACCATATATTTT. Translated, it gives CASSVGVTGNTIYF.

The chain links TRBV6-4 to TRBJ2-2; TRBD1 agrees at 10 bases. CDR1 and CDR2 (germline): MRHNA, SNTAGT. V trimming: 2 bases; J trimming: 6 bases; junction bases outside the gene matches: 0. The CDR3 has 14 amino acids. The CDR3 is CASSDGQGAGELFF. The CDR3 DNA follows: TGTGCCAGCAGTGACGGACAGGGGGCCGGGGAGCTGTTTTTT.

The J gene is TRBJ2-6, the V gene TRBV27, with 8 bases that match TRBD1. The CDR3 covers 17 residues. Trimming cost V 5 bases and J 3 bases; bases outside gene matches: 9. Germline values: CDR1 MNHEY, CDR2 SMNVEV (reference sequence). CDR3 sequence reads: CASSPRTGKGGANVLTF. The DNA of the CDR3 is TGTGCCAGCAGTCCGCGGACAGGGAAGGGTGGGGCCAACGTCCTGACTTTC.

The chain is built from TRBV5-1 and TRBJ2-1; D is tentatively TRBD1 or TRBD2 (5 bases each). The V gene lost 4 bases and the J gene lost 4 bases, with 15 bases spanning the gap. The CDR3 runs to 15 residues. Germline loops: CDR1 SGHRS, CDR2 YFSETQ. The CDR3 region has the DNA TGCGCCAGCAGCCGCAGGGAGCGGATTTACAATGAGCAGTTCTTC. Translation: CASSRRERIYNEQFF.

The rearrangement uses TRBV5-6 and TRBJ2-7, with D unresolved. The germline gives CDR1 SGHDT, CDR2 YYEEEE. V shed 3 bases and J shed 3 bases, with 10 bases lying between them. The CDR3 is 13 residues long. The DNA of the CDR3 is TGTGCCAGCAGCTCCGAGGCCCTCTACGAGCAGTACTTC. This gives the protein CASSSEALYEQYF.

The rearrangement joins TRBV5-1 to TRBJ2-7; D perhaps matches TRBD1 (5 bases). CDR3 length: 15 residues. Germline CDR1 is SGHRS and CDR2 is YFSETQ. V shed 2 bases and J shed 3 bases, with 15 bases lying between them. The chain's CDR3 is CASSFGPPRGYEQYF. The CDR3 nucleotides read TGCGCCAGCAGCTTCGGTCCACCTAGGGGCTACGAGCAGTACTTC.

The CDR3 coding sequence is TGTGCCAGCAGCTTTCCAATTAGCGGGAGGTTCTCCTACGAGCAGTACTTC. As protein: CASSFPISGRFSYEQYF. The chain employs TRBV7-2 and TRBJ2-7, with 10 positions matching TRBD2. CDR1 is SGHTA and CDR2 is FQGNSA in the germline V gene. J was trimmed by 0 bases and V by 3 bases; bases with no gene match: 8. The CDR3 is 17 residues long.